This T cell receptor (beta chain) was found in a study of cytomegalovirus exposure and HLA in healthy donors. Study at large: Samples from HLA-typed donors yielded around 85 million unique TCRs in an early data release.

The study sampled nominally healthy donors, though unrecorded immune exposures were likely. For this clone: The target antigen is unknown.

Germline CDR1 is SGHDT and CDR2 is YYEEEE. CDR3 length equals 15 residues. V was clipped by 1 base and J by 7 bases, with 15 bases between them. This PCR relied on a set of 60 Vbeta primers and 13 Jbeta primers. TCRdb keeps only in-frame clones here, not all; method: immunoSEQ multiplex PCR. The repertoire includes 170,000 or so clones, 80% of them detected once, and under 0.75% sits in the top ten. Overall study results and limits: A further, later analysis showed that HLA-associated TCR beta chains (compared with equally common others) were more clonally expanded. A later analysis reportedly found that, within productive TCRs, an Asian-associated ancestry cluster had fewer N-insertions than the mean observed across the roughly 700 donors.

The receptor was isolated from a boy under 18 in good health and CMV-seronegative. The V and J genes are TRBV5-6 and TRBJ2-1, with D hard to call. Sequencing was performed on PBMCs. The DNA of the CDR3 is TGTGCCAGCAGCTTGCTAGTTCTCCTCGGAAATGAGCAGTTCTTC. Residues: CASSLLVLLGNEQFF.